This TCR beta chain was captured by sequencing in a study of OX40 agonist ivuxolimab in advanced cancers. As for the study more broadly: Ivuxolimab was a fully human IgG2 agonistic monoclonal antibody targeting the costimulatory receptor OX40 (CD134). Among the roughly 52 dose-escalation patients, about 20 had hepatocellular carcinoma, approximately 15 melanoma, 9 renal cell carcinoma and 9 head and neck cancer. A male proportion of approximately 83% and a mean age of roughly 58 years, ranging from roughly 23 to 80, were recorded for the dose-escalation cohort. Intravenous ivuxolimab was administered to patients every 2 weeks at six dose levels: 0.01, 0.1, 0.3, 1.5, 3 and 10 mg/kg. Patients were allowed to have had prior anti-PD-1, anti-PD-L1 or anti-CTLA-4 therapy, and around two fifths of the dose-escalation patients had been treated with checkpoint inhibitors. The paper reports the monotherapy dose-escalation portion (N = 52 patients) of the phase I ivuxolimab trial. Partial responses occurred in three dose-escalation patients: two with cutaneous melanoma and one with hepatocellular carcinoma. Peripheral TCRbeta sequencing aimed to test whether ivuxolimab altered TCR sequence diversity and caused clonal T-cell expansion.

Patients with a history of autoimmune disease or receiving systemic immunosuppression were excluded from the trial. Peripheral blood for TCR sequencing was collected from all dose cohorts at baseline, on cycle 4 day 1, and on cycle 7 day 1. The samples were drawn from a first-in-human, open-label, multicenter phase I dose-escalation trial of ivuxolimab. Adults with locally advanced or metastatic melanoma, renal cell, hepatocellular, or head and neck squamous cell carcinoma were enrolled in the trial. Before TCR sequencing, CD4+ and CD8+ T cells were separately sorted from peripheral blood. For sequencing of the TCRbeta CDR3 region, genomic DNA was extracted from the sorted cells. The immunoSEQ Assay was used for sequencing of TCRbeta CDR3 regions. Sourced from immuneACCESS, this table was stored by TCRdb with only in-frame sequences that have V and J called. A share of the clones is absent; for the studies checked, an unresolved V gene accounts for under half, and the remainder has no known explanation. This sample lists roughly 68,000 clones; about 80% were detected once. The ten largest account for under 1.5% of the sample.

This clone was seen a few times. Its antigen is still unknown. Per-base quality was not reported, and no clone a single base away is much larger than it. From a lookup of the germline V gene, CDR1 and CDR2 are SQVTM and ANQGSEA. Relative to germline, V is 4 bases shorter and J is 8 bases shorter, with 17 bases between their ends. The CDR3 holds 14 amino acids from the cysteine to the phenylalanine. This entry keeps only the CDR3 DNA: 42 bases, framed from base 1. General study outcomes and caveats: In the 0.1-3.0 mg/kg groups, partial responders were among the patients with the lowest normalized peripheral clonal expansion, particularly in CD8+ T cells. Antigen specificity was not determined for the clonally expanded peripheral T cells. After ivuxolimab, more expanded clones were found on average in CD8+ T cells than in CD4+ T cells. Low levels of normalized T-cell clonal expansion were also seen in some nonresponding patients. At doses from 0.1 to 3.0 mg/kg, clonal expansion was seen in both CD4+ and CD8+ blood T cells between baseline and week 6.

Here the sequenced sample was CD4+ or CD8+ T cells sorted from blood, taken in a trial of the OX40 agonist ivuxolimab. Recombination joined TRBV29-1 with TRBJ1-4; the D segment could be TRBD1, given 6 matching bases. The origin of this receptor is an adult with an advanced solid tumor such as melanoma, head and neck, liver or kidney cancer. The CDR3 corresponds to CSVGNRARGEKLFF. The DNA reads as follows: TGCAGCGTTGGCAACAGGGCACGGGGGGAAAAACTGTTTTTT.